The text below deals with one T cell receptor beta chain. The data were taken from a study of radiation and T cells in renal cell carcinoma. Whole-study context: Nephrectomy followed 15 Gy stereotactic body radiation by 4 weeks.

Regarding time point: blood 2 weeks post-SBRT. Noted treatment: 15 Gy SBRT to primary tumor, nephrectomy 4 weeks later. Clear cell pathology was present in this patient's renal cell carcinoma. Method: immunoSEQ multiplex PCR; TCRdb's copy keeps in-frame clones and lacks some. Here the sample spans approximately 61,000 clones, roughly four fifths being singletons. The starting material was blood, obtained from a patient whose treatment included radiotherapy and nephrectomy. The receptor comes from a man aged 60 to 69 with renal cell carcinoma.

The CDR3 DNA reads TGTGCCAGCAGCTTGGGCAGCGGGGGGCAAGAGACCCAGTACTTC. Amino acid sequence: CASSLGSGGQETQYF. The V and J genes are TRBV7-7 and TRBJ2-5; 9 nucleotides agree with TRBD2. CDR1 is SSHAT, CDR2 FNYEAQ, per germline (reference sequence). Germline trimming cut 3 bases from V and 2 bases from J; bases unmatched to any gene: 4. The CDR3 consists of 15 residues.